This T cell receptor beta chain was sequenced in a study of cytomegalovirus exposure and HLA in healthy donors. 60 Vbeta and 13 Jbeta primers were used in PCR. The repertoire was sequenced with immunoSEQ multiplex PCR; TCRdb's copy has only in-frame clones and lacks some. The sample lists about 100,000 clones; over 60% were seen once. As concerns this clone: Its specificity is not known.

Germline V CDR1 and CDR2: SGDLS, YYNGEE. CDR3 length: 14 residues. Trimming removed 3 bases from V and 0 bases from J; junction bases left unmatched: 3. General study results and limits: There were some public TCRs occurring in many donors, but most TCR sequences were rare. V- and J-gene trimming of TCR beta was linked (in a later analysis) to a missense DCLRE1C variant. A later analysis reportedly found that, within productive TCRs, an Asian-associated ancestry cluster had fewer N-insertions than the mean observed across the approximately 700 donors.

Sequenced input: PBMCs. V is TRBV9 and J is TRBJ2-7; 7 nucleotides align to TRBD1. This clonotype was obtained from a male donor in good health and CMV-seronegative. CDR3 coding DNA: TGTGCCAGCAGCGCCCGGGACAGCTCCTACGAGCAGTACTTC. This gives the protein CASSARDSSYEQYF.